The 25 T cell receptor beta chains in this list originate from one sample, sequenced in a study of blood T cell repertoires in COVID-19. TCRdb keeps only in-frame clones here, not all; method: immunoSEQ multiplex PCR. The sample carries 350,000 to 500,000 clones, more than 70% recorded once. What was sequenced was PBMCs or T cells enriched from blood (not recorded which). These receptors all stem from a woman under 30 who had been exposed to COVID-19.

The chain has TRBV7-9 and TRBJ2-2; the D is unclear. Germline V gene lookup returns CDR1 SEHNR and CDR2 FQNEAQ (reference sequence). The CDR3 spans 12 residues. Trimming removed 5 bases at V and 3 bases at J, with 4 bases between. The CDR3 protein is CASSPDTGELFF. The CDR3 region has the DNA TGTGCCAGCAGCCCGGACACCGGGGAGCTGTTTTTT.

The chain combines TRBV20-1 with TRBJ2-7; D is possibly TRBD2 (6 bases). CDR3 length: 14 residues. Trimming left V 3 bases short and J 3 bases short, with 15 bases between. The germline CDR1 and CDR2 sequences are DFQATT and SNEGSKA (reference sequence). The CDR3 reads CSASVGLSHYEQYF. The CDR3 DNA follows: TGCAGTGCTAGTGTGGGACTCTCCCACTACGAGCAGTACTTC.

The chain couples TRBV18 to TRBJ2-7; unclear D gene. Trimming cost V 6 bases and J 2 bases, with 20 bases left between them. The CDR3 is 16 residues long. Germline V gene data show CDR1 as KGHSH and CDR2 as LQKENI. Here the CDR3 DNA reads TGTGCCAGCTCCCCCCGCGGTGGCCGCACGGCCTACGAGCAGTACTTC. It is translated as CASSPRGGRTAYEQYF.

Written as DNA, the CDR3 is TGCGCCAGCAGCCCCGGGGGAGACTCTGGAAACACCATATATTTT. Its translation: CASSPGGDSGNTIYF. The V and J genes are TRBV5-1 and TRBJ1-3; TRBD1 is a possible D gene (5 bases). Trimming cost V 4 bases and J 0 bases, with 11 bases left between them. CDR1 and CDR2 (germline): SGHRS, YFSETQ. CDR3 size: 15 residues.

The chain couples TRBV2 to TRBJ1-2, with 8 bases matching TRBD1. Germline loops: CDR1 SNHLY, CDR2 FYNNEI. The CDR3 contains 12 residues. V lost 5 bases to trimming and J lost 8 bases; unmatched junction nucleotides: 4. CDR3 sequence: CASSTGGKGYTF. As DNA, the CDR3 is TGTGCCAGCAGTACAGGGGGGAAGGGCTACACCTTC.

The chain uses TRBV10-1 and TRBJ1-4; 7 bases align to TRBD1. V lost 5 bases to trimming and J lost 8 bases; unmatched junction nucleotides: 2. Germline assignment: CDR1 WNHNN and CDR2 SYGVQD (reference sequence). CDR3 length: 12 residues. CDR3 loop: CASSTGEEKLFF. The CDR3, as DNA: TGCGCCAGCAGTACAGGGGAGGAAAAACTGTTTTTT.

The chain carries TRBV18 and TRBJ2-7; maybe TRBD2 (6 bases). Trimming stripped 8 bases from V and 4 bases from J, with 21 bases between. This CDR3 has 15 residues. Per germline, CDR1 KGHSH and CDR2 LQKENI. CDR3 in amino acids: CASVLSPSASYEQYF. The CDR3 DNA reads as TGTGCCAGCGTCCTCTCACCTAGCGCGTCATACGAGCAGTACTTC.

This clone has just a few counts. J is TRBJ2-7 and V is TRBV3-1 (or the pseudogene TRBV3-2); 9 bases are shared with TRBD2. J lost 3 bases, V lost 0 bases, and 3 bases had no gene match. Looked up from germline, CDR1 is LGHDT and CDR2 is YNNKEL (reference sequence). The CDR3 is made up of 15 amino acids. The CDR3 is CASSQEDSGSYEQYF. As DNA, the CDR3 is TGTGCCAGCAGCCAAGAGGATAGCGGGAGCTACGAGCAGTACTTC.

This sequence joins TRBV11-2 and TRBJ2-7; the D gene is possibly TRBD2 (6 bases). V gave up 6 bases and J gave up 0 bases, with 18 bases separating them. The CDR3 covers 16 residues. Germline assignment: CDR1 SGHAT and CDR2 FQNNGV. The chain's CDR3 is CASSRGLRDLSYEQYF. The CDR3 bases are TGTGCCAGCAGTAGGGGATTGCGGGACCTCTCCTACGAGCAGTACTTC.

The rearrangement uses TRBV10-3 and TRBJ1-5; maybe TRBD1 (6 bases). Trimming took off 0 bases at V and 0 bases at J, with 9 bases between the two ends. The V gene's germline CDR1 is ENHRY and CDR2 SYGVKD. This CDR3 comprises 16 residues. The CDR3 nucleotides read TGTGCCATCAGTGAGTCGGGGGCCTATAGCAATCAGCCCCAGCATTTT. This encodes CAISESGAYSNQPQHF.

The chain couples TRBV12-5 to TRBJ2-1; 8 positions match TRBD2. V lost 0 bases and J lost 5; bases outside the gene matches: 6. This CDR3 is 16 amino acids long. Per the germline V gene, CDR1 is LGHNT and CDR2 is FRNRAP. The CDR3 sequence: CASGLVRGGSNNEQFF. CDR3 nucleotide sequence: TGTGCTAGTGGTTTGGTCCGCGGGGGGAGCAACAATGAGCAGTTCTTC.

The chain recombines TRBV19 with TRBJ2-1, with D possibly being TRBD2 (7 bases). V lost 5 bases to trimming and J lost 4 bases, with 18 bases between them. The germline CDR1 and CDR2 sequences are LNHDA and SQIVND (reference sequence). The CDR3 runs to 16 residues. The CDR3 DNA sequence: TGTGCCAGTAGTCTTGGACGGGGGCGGGGGTACAATGAGCAGTTCTTC. Residues: CASSLGRGRGYNEQFF. The full variable domain, rest sourced from reference TRBV19 and TRBJ2-1, is DGGITQSPKYLFRKEGQNVTLSCEQNLNHDAMYWYRQDPGQGLRLIYYSQIVNDFQKGDIAEGYSVSREKKESFPLTVTSAQKNPTAFYLCASSLGRGRGYNEQFFGPGTRLTVL.

The V and J genes are TRBV19 and TRBJ1-4, with 8 bases aligning to TRBD1. After removal of 1 base from V and 3 bases from J, the junction contained 16 bases not matched to a gene. The CDR3 runs 20 residues. Germline lookup yields CDR1 LNHDA and CDR2 SQIVND (reference sequence). The CDR3 loop is CASSIAPSTGVGFPNEKLFF. CDR3 sequence (DNA): TGTGCCAGTAGTATAGCCCCGTCGACAGGGGTGGGATTTCCTAATGAAAAACTGTTTTTT.

The chain joins TRBV4-3 to TRBJ2-7; TRBD1 might be the D (6 bases). V was pared by 4 bases and J by 6 bases, with 19 bases between. Germline lookup yields CDR1 LGHNA and CDR2 YSLEER. This CDR3 region has 15 residues. In DNA, the CDR3 is TGCGCCAGCAGCCCTCACAGGGACAATTGGTTCGAGCAGTACTTC. Amino acids: CASSPHRDNWFEQYF.

J is TRBJ2-5 and V is TRBV5-1; D is possibly TRBD1 (5 bases). Looked up from germline, CDR1 is SGHRS and CDR2 is YFSETQ. V lost 6 bases to trimming and J lost 2 bases, with 11 bases between them. CDR3 length equals 13 residues. The chain's CDR3 is CASNPQAQETQYF. The CDR3 region has the DNA TGCGCCAGCAACCCACAGGCGCAAGAGACCCAGTACTTC.

This clone was seen a single time. J is TRBJ2-3 and V is TRBV28; D possibly corresponds to TRBD1 (6 bases). This CDR3 spans 16 amino acids. The V gene's germline CDR1 is MDHEN and CDR2 SYDVKM. The V end lost 4 bases, the J end lost 1 base, and 15 bases lay between the germline ends. The CDR3 here is CASSSLAPGGTDTQYF. The CDR3 DNA follows: TGTGCCAGCAGTTCACTCGCCCCAGGGGGCACAGATACGCAGTATTTT.

This rearrangement joins TRBV14 to TRBJ2-7, with 10 nucleotides matching TRBD1. V was clipped by 4 bases and J by 2 bases; unmatched bases: 2. The CDR3 runs 14 residues. The germline gives CDR1 SGHDN, CDR2 FVKESK. This chain's CDR3 is CASSRTGGTYEQYF. CDR3 bases: TGTGCCAGCAGCCGGACAGGGGGGACCTACGAGCAGTACTTC.

The chain links TRBV9 to TRBJ2-1; D unclear. V was shortened by 3 bases and J by 0 bases, with 4 bases between the two germline ends. This CDR3 has 13 residues. Germline assignment: CDR1 SGDLS and CDR2 YYNGEE. DNA for the CDR3: TGTGCCAGCAGCGCGAGCTCCTACAATGAGCAGTTCTTC. Its translation: CASSASSYNEQFF.

This clone was seen a single time. The V and J genes are TRBV7-2 and TRBJ2-1; weak D call: TRBD1 (6 bases). V was trimmed by 5 bases and J by 0 bases, leaving 11 bases between them. From germline, CDR1 is SGHTA and CDR2 FQGNSA. The CDR3 length is 15 residues. CDR3 sequence: CASSPGDNSYNEQFF. The CDR3 DNA reads TGTGCCAGCAGCCCCGGGGACAACTCCTACAATGAGCAGTTCTTC.

Turning to this clone: Other DNA sequences of this sample code for an identical CDR3. The chain is built from TRBV7-2 and TRBJ1-3, with a possible D match to TRBD1 (5 bases). The CDR3 sequence is 17 residues long. Trimming shortened V by 1 base and J by 4 bases, and 17 bases separated the two germline ends. Germline loops: CDR1 SGHTA, CDR2 FQGNSA. The CDR3 DNA sequence: TGTGCCAGCAGCTTAGGTCCGCCAAGGGGCATCGGAAACACCATATATTTT. Protein sequence: CASSLGPPRGIGNTIYF.

This clone was counted between two and nine times. J is TRBJ2-1 and V is TRBV10-3, with 14 bases fitting TRBD2. Germline values: CDR1 ENHRY, CDR2 SYGVKD. The J segment lost 5 bases and the V segment lost 7 bases, leaving 1 base of the junction unmatched. The CDR3 covers 14 residues. The DNA of the CDR3 is TGTGCCATCAAGACTAGCGGGGGGGACAATGAGCAGTTCTTC. Translating it yields CAIKTSGGDNEQFF.

This chain joins TRBV9 and TRBJ2-5; D possibly corresponds to TRBD1 (6 bases). The germline V and J ends were trimmed by 4 bases and 3 bases, with 10 bases remaining between them. Germline values: CDR1 SGDLS, CDR2 YYNGEE. There are 13 residues in the CDR3. CDR3 DNA sequence: TGTGCCAGCAGCTTTACAGGGAAAGAGACCCAGTACTTC. Protein sequence: CASSFTGKETQYF.

The gene calls are TRBV30 and TRBJ2-4; the D gene is possibly TRBD2 (5 bases). Trimming took 5 bases from V and 2 from J, leaving 16 bases between them. The germline gives CDR1 GTSNPN, CDR2 SVGIG (reference sequence). This CDR3 comprises 15 residues. CDR3 nucleotide sequence: TGTGCCTGGGGTACAGCGGATAGGACCAAAAACATTCAGTACTTC. This encodes CAWGTADRTKNIQYF.

The gene calls are TRBV29-1 and TRBJ1-1; D perhaps matches TRBD1 (5 bases). Per the germline V gene, CDR1 is SQVTM and CDR2 is ANQGSEA. CDR3 size: 14 residues. Trimming shortened V by 2 bases and J by 0 bases, and 10 bases separated the two germline ends. The CDR3 DNA sequence: TGCAGCGTTGAAAGGGGATTGATGAACACTGAAGCTTTCTTT. This translates into CSVERGLMNTEAFF.

The table lists this clone with a count of one. V gene TRBV4-2 combines with J gene TRBJ1-3, with TRBD1 matching over 8 bases. V shed 1 base, J shed 0 bases, and the junction held 2 bases outside the gene matches. The CDR3 spans 16 residues. Germline values: CDR1 LGHNA, CDR2 YNFKEQ. DNA for the CDR3: TGTGCCAGCAGCCAAGGGACAGGGTCCTCTGGAAACACCATATATTTT. Amino acids: CASSQGTGSSGNTIYF.